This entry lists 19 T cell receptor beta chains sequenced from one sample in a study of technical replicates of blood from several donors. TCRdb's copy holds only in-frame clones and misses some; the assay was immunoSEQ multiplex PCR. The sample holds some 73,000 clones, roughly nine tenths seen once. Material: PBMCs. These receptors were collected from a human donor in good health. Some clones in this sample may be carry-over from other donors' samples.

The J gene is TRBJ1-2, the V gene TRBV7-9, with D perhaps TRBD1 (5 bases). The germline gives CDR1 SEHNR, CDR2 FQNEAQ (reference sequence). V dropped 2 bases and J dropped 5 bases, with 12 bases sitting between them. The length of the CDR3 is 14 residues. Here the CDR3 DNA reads TGTGCCAGCAGCTTAATCGGGGGTAGATATGGCTACACCTTC. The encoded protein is CASSLIGGRYGYTF.

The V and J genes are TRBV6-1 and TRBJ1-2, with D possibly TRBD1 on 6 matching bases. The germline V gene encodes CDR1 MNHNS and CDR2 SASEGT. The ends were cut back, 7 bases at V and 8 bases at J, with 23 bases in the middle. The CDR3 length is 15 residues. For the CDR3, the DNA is TGTGCCAGCACCCAAGGGGGGGGTCAGCTGGGAGGCTACACCTTC. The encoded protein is CASTQGGGQLGGYTF.

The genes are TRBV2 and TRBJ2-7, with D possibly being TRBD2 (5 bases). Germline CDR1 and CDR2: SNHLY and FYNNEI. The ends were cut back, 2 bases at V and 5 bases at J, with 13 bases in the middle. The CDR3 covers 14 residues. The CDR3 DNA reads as TGTGCCAGCAGTGAATTCGGGGTTTCGGACGAGCAGTACTTC. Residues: CASSEFGVSDEQYF.

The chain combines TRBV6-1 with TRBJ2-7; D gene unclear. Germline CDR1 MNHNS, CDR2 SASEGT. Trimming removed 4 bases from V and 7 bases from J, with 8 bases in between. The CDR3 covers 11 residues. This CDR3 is CASSAIKEQYF. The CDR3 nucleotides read TGTGCCAGCAGTGCTATCAAGGAGCAGTACTTC.

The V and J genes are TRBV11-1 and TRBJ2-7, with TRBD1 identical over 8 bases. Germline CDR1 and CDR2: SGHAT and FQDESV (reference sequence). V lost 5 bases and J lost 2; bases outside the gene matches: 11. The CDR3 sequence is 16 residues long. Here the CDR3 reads CASSRATGTGAYEQYF. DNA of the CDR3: TGTGCCAGCAGCAGAGCTACCGGGACAGGAGCCTACGAGCAGTACTTC.

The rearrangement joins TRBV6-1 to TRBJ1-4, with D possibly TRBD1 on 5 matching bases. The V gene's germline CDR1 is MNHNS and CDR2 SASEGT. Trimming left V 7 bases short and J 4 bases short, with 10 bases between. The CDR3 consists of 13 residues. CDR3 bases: TGTGCCAGCACCCGACAGCTTAATGAAAAACTGTTTTTT. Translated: CASTRQLNEKLFF.

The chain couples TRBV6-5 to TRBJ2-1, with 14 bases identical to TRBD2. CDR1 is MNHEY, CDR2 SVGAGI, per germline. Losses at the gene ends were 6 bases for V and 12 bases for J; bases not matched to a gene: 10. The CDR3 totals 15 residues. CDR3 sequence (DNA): TGTGCCAGCAGGCAGCCCGGGACTAGCGGGAGTTGGCAGTTCTTC. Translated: CASRQPGTSGSWQFF.

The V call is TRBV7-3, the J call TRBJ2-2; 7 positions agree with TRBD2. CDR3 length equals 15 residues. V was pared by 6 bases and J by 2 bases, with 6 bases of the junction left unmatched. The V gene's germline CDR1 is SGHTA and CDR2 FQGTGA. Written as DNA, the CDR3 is TGTGCCAGCAGGGTGGCTAGCGGAAACACCGGGGAGCTGTTTTTT. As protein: CASRVASGNTGELFF.

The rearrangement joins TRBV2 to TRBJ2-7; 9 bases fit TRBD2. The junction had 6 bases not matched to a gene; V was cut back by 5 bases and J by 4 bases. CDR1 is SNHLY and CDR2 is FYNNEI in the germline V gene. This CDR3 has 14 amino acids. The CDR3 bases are TGTGCCAGCAGTTGGCAGCGGGAGGCATACGAGCAGTACTTC. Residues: CASSWQREAYEQYF.

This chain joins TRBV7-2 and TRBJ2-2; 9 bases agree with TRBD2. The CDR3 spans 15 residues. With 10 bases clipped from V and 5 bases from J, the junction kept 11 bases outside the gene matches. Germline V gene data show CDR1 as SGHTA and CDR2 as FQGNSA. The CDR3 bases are TGTGCCATCCGTGGCCAGCGGGGGGTTACCGGGGAGCTGTTTTTT. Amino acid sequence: CAIRGQRGVTGELFF.

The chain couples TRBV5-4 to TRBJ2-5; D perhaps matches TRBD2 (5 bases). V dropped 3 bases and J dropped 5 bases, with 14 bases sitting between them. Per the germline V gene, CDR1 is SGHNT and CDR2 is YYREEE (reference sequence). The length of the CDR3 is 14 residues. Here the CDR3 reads CASSSPAGPETQYF. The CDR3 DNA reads TGTGCCAGCAGCTCCCCGGCGGGTCCGGAGACCCAGTACTTC.

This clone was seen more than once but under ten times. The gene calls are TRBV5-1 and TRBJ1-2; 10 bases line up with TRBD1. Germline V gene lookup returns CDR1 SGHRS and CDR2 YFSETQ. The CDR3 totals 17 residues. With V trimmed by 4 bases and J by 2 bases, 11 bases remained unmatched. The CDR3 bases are TGCGCCAGCAGCGTGAGAATGACAGGGGGCGAGAACTATGGCTACACCTTC. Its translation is CASSVRMTGGENYGYTF.

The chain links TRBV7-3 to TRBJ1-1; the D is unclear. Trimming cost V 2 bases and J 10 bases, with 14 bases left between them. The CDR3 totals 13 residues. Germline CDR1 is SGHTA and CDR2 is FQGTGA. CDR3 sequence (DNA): TGTGCCAGCAGCTTATATGGGCGAGATGGAGCTTTCTTT. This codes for CASSLYGRDGAFF.

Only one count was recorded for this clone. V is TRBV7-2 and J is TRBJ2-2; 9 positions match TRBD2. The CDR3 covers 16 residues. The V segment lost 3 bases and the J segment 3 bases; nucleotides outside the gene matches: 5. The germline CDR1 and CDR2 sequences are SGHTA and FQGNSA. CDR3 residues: CASSLERGVYTGELFF. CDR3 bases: TGTGCCAGCAGCTTGGAGCGGGGGGTCTACACCGGGGAGCTGTTTTTT.

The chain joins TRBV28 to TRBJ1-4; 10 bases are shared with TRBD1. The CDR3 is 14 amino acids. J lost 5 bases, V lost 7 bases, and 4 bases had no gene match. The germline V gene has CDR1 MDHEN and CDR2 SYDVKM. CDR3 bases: TGTGCCAGCACTCCGGGACAGGGGAATGAAAAACTGTTTTTT. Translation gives CASTPGQGNEKLFF.

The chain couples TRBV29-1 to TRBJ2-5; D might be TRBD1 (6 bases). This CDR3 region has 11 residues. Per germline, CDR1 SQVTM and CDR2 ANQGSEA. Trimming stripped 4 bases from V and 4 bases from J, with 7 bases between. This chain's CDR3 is CSVAGVETQYF. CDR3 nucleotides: TGCAGCGTTGCAGGGGTAGAGACCCAGTACTTC.

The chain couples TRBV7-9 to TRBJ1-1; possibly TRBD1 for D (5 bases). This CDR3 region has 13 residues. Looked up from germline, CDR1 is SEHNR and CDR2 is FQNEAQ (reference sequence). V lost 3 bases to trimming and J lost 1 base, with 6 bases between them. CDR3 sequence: CASSFTGNTEAFF. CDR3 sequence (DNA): TGTGCCAGCAGCTTTACAGGGAACACTGAAGCTTTCTTT.

The CDR3 spells CASSGQGDEQYF. CDR3 bases: TGTGCCAGCAGTGGACAGGGAGACGAGCAGTACTTC. This chain joins TRBV6-1 and TRBJ2-7, with TRBD1 matching 7 bases. The V and J ends lost 4 bases and 5 bases, in that order; junction bases with no gene match: 2. CDR1 MNHNS and CDR2 SASEGT come from the germline V gene. The CDR3 contains 12 residues.

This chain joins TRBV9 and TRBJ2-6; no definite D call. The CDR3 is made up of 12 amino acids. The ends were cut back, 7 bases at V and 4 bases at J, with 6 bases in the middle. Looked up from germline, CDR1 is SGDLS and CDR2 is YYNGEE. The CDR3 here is CASRTGANVLTF. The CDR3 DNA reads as TGTGCCAGCCGTACAGGGGCCAACGTCCTGACTTTC.